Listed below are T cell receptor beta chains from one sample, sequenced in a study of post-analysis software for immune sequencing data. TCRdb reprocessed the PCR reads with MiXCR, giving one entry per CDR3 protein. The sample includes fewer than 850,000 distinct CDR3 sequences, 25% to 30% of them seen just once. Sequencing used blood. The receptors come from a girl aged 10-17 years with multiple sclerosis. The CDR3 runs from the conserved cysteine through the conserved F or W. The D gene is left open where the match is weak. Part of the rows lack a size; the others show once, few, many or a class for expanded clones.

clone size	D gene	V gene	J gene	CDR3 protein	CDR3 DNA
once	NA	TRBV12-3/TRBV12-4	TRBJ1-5	CASSLPLEGHSNQPQHF	TGTGCCAGCAGTCTCCCCTTGGAGGGCCATAGCAATCAGCCCCAGCATTTT
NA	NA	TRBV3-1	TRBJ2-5	CASSFPGRGRETQYF	TGTGCCAGCAGCTTCCCCGGACGGGGGCGGGAGACCCAGTACTTC
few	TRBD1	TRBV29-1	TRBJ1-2	CSAATGTNYGYTF	TGCAGCGCCGCGACAGGGACTAACTATGGCTACACCTTC
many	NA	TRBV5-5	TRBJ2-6	CASSQNQATGANVLTF	TGTGCCAGCAGCCAAAACCAGGCAACTGGGGCCAACGTCCTGACTTTC
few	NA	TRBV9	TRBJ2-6	CASSGGGHRYSGANVLTF	TGTGCCAGCAGCGGGGGAGGACACCGCTACTCTGGGGCCAACGTCCTGACTTTC
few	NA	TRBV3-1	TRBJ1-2	CASSAVNRDGYTF	TGTGCCAGCAGCGCCGTCAACAGGGACGGCTACACCTTC
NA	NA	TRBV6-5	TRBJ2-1	CASSPSWVEIHEQFF	TGTGCCAGCAGCCCCTCATGGGTCGAGATTCATGAGCAGTTCTTC
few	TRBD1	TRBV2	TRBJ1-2	CASPGQGSYGYTF	TGTGCCAGCCCGGGACAGGGGTCTTATGGCTACACCTTC
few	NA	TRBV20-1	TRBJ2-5	CSASMVGQETQYF	TGCAGTGCTAGTATGGTCGGCCAAGAGACCCAGTACTTC
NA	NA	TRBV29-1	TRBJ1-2	CSVDRWEGRGYTF	TGCAGCGTTGATCGCTGGGAAGGCCGGGGCTACACCTTC
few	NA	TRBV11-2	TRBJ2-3	CASSLGPVGRATDTQYF	TGTGCCAGCAGCTTAGGTCCGGTGGGCAGAGCAACAGATACGCAGTATTTT
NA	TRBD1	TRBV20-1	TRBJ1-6	CSARKIGDSLRSPLHF	TGCAGTGCTAGAAAGATAGGGGACAGTCTACGGTCACCCCTCCACTTT
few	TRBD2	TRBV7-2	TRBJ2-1	CASSLGAGANREQFF	TGTGCCAGCAGCTTAGGGGCGGGAGCGAACCGTGAGCAGTTCTTC
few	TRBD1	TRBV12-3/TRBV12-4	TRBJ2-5	CASSSTGGLGEQYF	TGTGCCAGCAGTTCGACAGGGGGCTTAGGGGAGCAGTACTTC
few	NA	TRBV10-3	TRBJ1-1	CAISEGGGTEAFF	TGTGCCATCAGTGAGGGGGGGGGCACTGAAGCTTTCTTT
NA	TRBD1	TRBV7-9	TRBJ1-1	CASRLGGQGDTEAFF	TGTGCCAGCAGGCTTGGGGGACAGGGTGACACTGAAGCTTTCTTT
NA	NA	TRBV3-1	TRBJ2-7	CASSQRGGIMSYEQYF	TGTGCCAGCAGCCAGAGGGGCGGGATTATGTCCTACGAGCAGTACTTC
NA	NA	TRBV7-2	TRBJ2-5	CASSLGPRTYF	TGTGCCAGCAGCTTAGGGCCTCGCACGTACTTC
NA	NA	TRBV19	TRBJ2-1	CASSGQLGDERFF	TGTGCCAGTAGTGGACAGCTGGGCGATGAGCGGTTCTTC
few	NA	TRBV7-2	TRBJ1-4	CASSPGARGWSNEKLFF	TGTGCCAGCAGCCCAGGGGCCAGGGGTTGGTCTAATGAAAAACTGTTTTTT
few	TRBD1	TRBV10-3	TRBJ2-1	CAIRGTGDSGNEQFF	TGTGCCATCAGGGGTACAGGGGATAGTGGGAATGAGCAGTTCTTC
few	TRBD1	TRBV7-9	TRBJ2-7	CASSLFGGQTYEQYF	TGTGCCAGCAGCTTATTTGGGGGACAGACCTACGAGCAGTACTTC
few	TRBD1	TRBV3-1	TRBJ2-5	CASKTTGEEETQYF	TGTGCCAGCAAGACGACAGGGGAGGAGGAGACCCAGTACTTC